Below, 4 T cell receptor beta chains from the same sample are listed, as sequenced in a study of blood T cell repertoires in COVID-19. Assay used: immunoSEQ multiplex PCR; TCRdb lists only in-frame clones, some missing. This table has fewer than 85,000 clones, about 87% appearing once. The sequenced material came from peripheral blood. Receptor source: a middle-aged man with active COVID-19.

The gene calls are TRBV19 and TRBJ1-1; D not certain. V was trimmed by 4 bases and J by 0 bases, leaving 6 bases between them. Germline V gene data show CDR1 as LNHDA and CDR2 as SQIVND (reference sequence). CDR3 size: 13 residues. CDR3 residues: CASSNHVNTEAFF. The DNA for the CDR3 is TGTGCCAGTAGTAATCATGTGAACACTGAAGCTTTCTTT.

The genes are TRBV4-3 and TRBJ1-6; 9 nucleotides align to TRBD1. V dropped 3 bases and J dropped 10; count of bases not matched to a gene: 7. This CDR3 comprises 15 residues. CDR1 and CDR2 from the germline V gene are LGHNA and YSLEER. CDR3 loop: CASSQDNRGPSPLHF. Here the CDR3 DNA reads TGCGCCAGCAGCCAGGACAACAGGGGGCCCTCACCCCTCCACTTT.

The rearrangement uses TRBV5-1 and TRBJ1-4; no definite D call. This CDR3 spans 14 amino acids. The V gene's germline CDR1 is SGHRS and CDR2 YFSETQ. V was cut by 4 bases and J by 0 bases, with 7 bases left in between. CDR3 sequence reads: CASSPVATNEKLFF. CDR3 sequence (DNA): TGCGCCAGCAGCCCAGTTGCAACTAATGAAAAACTGTTTTTT.

This chain connects TRBV5-1 to TRBJ1-2; no definite D call. Germline V gene data show CDR1 as SGHRS and CDR2 as YFSETQ. V was trimmed by 2 bases and J by 3 bases, leaving 8 bases between them. The CDR3 is 13 amino acids. The CDR3 reads CASSFYRDYGYTF. The CDR3 DNA is TGCGCCAGCAGCTTCTACCGGGACTATGGCTACACCTTC.